The 19 T cell receptor beta chains given below trace back to one sample, sequenced in a study of radiotherapy plus CTLA-4 blockade in lung cancer. The table came from immunoSEQ multiplex PCR; TCRdb's copy has only in-frame clones and leaves some out. The repertoire includes roughly 69,000 clones, 65% to 85% of them detected once, and about 17% sits in the top ten. The sequencing here drew on peripheral blood, taken from a patient treated with radiotherapy plus ipilimumab. The receptors originated from a human donor with non-small cell lung cancer whose response to radiotherapy plus ipilimumab could not be evaluated. Some clones in this sample may be carry-over from other donors' samples.

This clone occurred a few times. V is TRBV4-2 and J is TRBJ1-1; 9 bases are a match to TRBD1. The V and J ends lost 4 bases and 1 base, in that order; junction bases with no gene match: 1. The CDR3 totals 14 residues. Germline V CDR1 and CDR2: LGHNA, YNFKEQ. CDR3 amino acids: CASSLTGGNTEAFF. For the CDR3, the DNA is TGTGCCAGCAGCCTGACAGGGGGGAACACTGAAGCTTTCTTT.

The chain couples TRBV5-1 to TRBJ2-5; perhaps TRBD2 as D (5 bases). V lost 4 bases to trimming and J lost 4 bases, with 14 bases between them. The CDR3 is 14 residues long. From germline, CDR1 is SGHRS and CDR2 YFSETQ. The CDR3 nucleotides are TGCGCCAGCAGCCTAGTCGGCGGGCCAGAGACCCAGTACTTC. Translation gives CASSLVGGPETQYF.

This chain uses TRBV5-1 with TRBJ2-7; D is unresolved. Trimming cost V 0 bases and J 3 bases, with 7 bases left between them. The CDR3 totals 13 residues. Germline CDR1 SGHRS, CDR2 YFSETQ. CDR3 nucleotides: TGCGCCAGCAGCTTGGGGGCCAACTACGAGCAGTACTTC. Its protein is CASSLGANYEQYF.

The CDR3, as DNA: TGCGCCAGCAGCCGAAGTAGCCAGGAGACCCAGTACTTC. Residues: CASSRSSQETQYF. This chain connects TRBV4-3 to TRBJ2-5; no clear D gene. Germline V CDR1 and CDR2: LGHNA, YSLEER. CDR3 length equals 13 residues. V was cut by 4 bases and J by 5 bases, with 11 bases left in between.

The genes are TRBV7-2 and TRBJ2-7; a possible D gene is TRBD1 (5 bases). The V end was cut by 3 bases, the J end by 1 base, with 13 bases between. The CDR3 runs 15 residues. Germline values: CDR1 SGHTA, CDR2 FQGNSA. The CDR3 bases are TGTGCCAGCAGCTTCTCGCTAGGGGCATCCTACGAGCAGTACTTC. Translated, it gives CASSFSLGASYEQYF.

The genes are TRBV6-1 and TRBJ1-6; D is possibly TRBD1 (5 bases). Trimming took off 4 bases at V and 7 bases at J, with 14 bases between the two ends. Germline lookup yields CDR1 MNHNS and CDR2 SASEGT. The CDR3 is made up of 15 amino acids. CDR3 DNA: TGTGCCAGCAGTGGTGCGAGACAGACAAATTCACCCCTCCACTTT. As protein: CASSGARQTNSPLHF.

The chain combines TRBV5-1 with TRBJ2-5, with TRBD2 matching over 10 bases. The end of the DNA fits TRBJ2-7 better, so the J call may be wrong. The CDR3 contains 15 residues. Germline V gene data show CDR1 as SGHRS and CDR2 as YFSETQ. CDR3 bases: TGCGCCAGCAGCTCGCCCAGCGGGGGGGCCTACGAGCAGTACTTC. It yields the protein CASSSPSGGAYEQYF.

The genes are TRBV27 and TRBJ1-2; TRBD1 might be the D (5 bases). This CDR3 is 13 amino acids long. Germline V CDR1 and CDR2: MNHEY, SMNVEV (reference sequence). V was clipped by 5 bases and J by 5 bases, with 12 bases between them. Here the CDR3 reads CASSPQGWYGYTF. The CDR3 nucleotides read TGTGCCAGCAGTCCTCAGGGCTGGTATGGCTACACCTTC.

The chain has TRBV11-2 and TRBJ2-1; 9 nucleotides match TRBD1. The germline gives CDR1 SGHAT, CDR2 FQNNGV. V shed 5 bases, J shed 3 bases, and the junction held 14 bases outside the gene matches. The CDR3 length is 18 residues. Here the CDR3 reads CASSPLLGTGTHYNEQFF. In nucleotides, the CDR3 is TGTGCCAGCAGCCCGCTCCTAGGGACAGGGACTCACTACAATGAGCAGTTCTTC.

The V gene is TRBV6-1, the J gene TRBJ1-2, with D tentatively TRBD1 (6 bases). The V end lost 6 bases, the J end lost 4 bases, and 9 bases lay between the germline ends. CDR1 is MNHNS and CDR2 is SASEGT in the germline V gene. The CDR3 runs to 12 residues. DNA for the CDR3: TGTGCCAGCAGAGAGGACAGCTATGGCTACACCTTC. Residues: CASREDSYGYTF.

This clone was picked up a small number of times. V and J are TRBV5-1 and TRBJ2-7, with 7 nucleotides matching TRBD2. Germline-derived CDR1 and CDR2 are SGHRS and YFSETQ. V lost 0 bases to trimming and J lost 3 bases; unmatched junction nucleotides: 3. The CDR3 is 14 amino acids. CDR3 nucleotides: TGCGCCAGCAGCTTGGACGGGGGGATCTACGAGCAGTACTTC. Its translation is CASSLDGGIYEQYF.

V gene TRBV7-2 combines with J gene TRBJ2-3; 7 bases line up with TRBD1. This CDR3 comprises 13 residues. CDR1 is SGHTA and CDR2 is FQGNSA in the germline V gene. Unmatched junction bases numbered 1, after V lost 3 bases and J lost 4 bases. The CDR3 region is CASSLGQPDTQYF. The DNA of the CDR3 is TGTGCCAGCAGCTTGGGACAGCCAGATACGCAGTATTTT.

V usage is TRBV27 and J usage is TRBJ1-1; a weak D match, TRBD1 (6 bases). The CDR3 contains 15 residues. Germline loops: CDR1 MNHEY, CDR2 SMNVEV (reference sequence). Trimming took off 6 bases at V and 1 base at J, with 15 bases between the two ends. CDR3 protein: CASRASGTKNTEAFF. The DNA for the CDR3 is TGTGCCAGCAGGGCGTCCGGGACAAAGAACACTGAAGCTTTCTTT.

The chain combines TRBV2 with TRBJ2-7, with D hard to call. Trimming took 7 bases from V and 2 from J, leaving 9 bases between them. CDR3 length: 12 residues. The V gene's germline CDR1 is SNHLY and CDR2 FYNNEI. In DNA form, the CDR3 reads TGTGCCAGCACTCTACCACCCTACGAGCAGTACTTC. It codes for CASTLPPYEQYF.

This clone was picked up a small number of times. This chain links TRBV6-5 with TRBJ1-4; 8 bases fit TRBD1. CDR3 length equals 15 residues. After removal of 0 bases from V and 6 bases from J, the junction contained 3 bases not matched to a gene. Germline CDR1 MNHEY, CDR2 SVGAGI. In DNA, the CDR3 is TGTGCCAGCAGTTACTCGGGCAGGGGGCATGAAAAACTGTTTTTT. Protein product: CASSYSGRGHEKLFF.

The rearrangement joins TRBV6-5 to TRBJ1-4, with 9 positions matching TRBD1. Looked up from germline, CDR1 is MNHEY and CDR2 is SVGAGI. With 2 bases clipped from V and 8 bases from J, the junction kept 6 bases outside the gene matches. The CDR3 is 15 residues long. The CDR3 region has the DNA TGTGCCAGCAGTTACGGTACAGGGGGCTGGGAAAAACTGTTTTTT. This encodes CASSYGTGGWEKLFF.

The gene calls are TRBV5-6 and TRBJ2-7, with TRBD2 matching over 7 bases. CDR1 is SGHDT, CDR2 YYEEEE, per germline. The trim removed 0 bases at V and 4 bases at J, leaving 7 bases unmatched. The CDR3 is 15 residues long. DNA for the CDR3: TGTGCCAGCAGCTTGGAAGGTTGGGGAGGGTACGAGCAGTACTTC. Translating it yields CASSLEGWGGYEQYF.

This chain connects TRBV28 to TRBJ1-5, with a tentative D call TRBD1 (6 bases). The CDR3 is made up of 17 amino acids. The V gene lost 4 bases and the J gene lost 7 bases, with 23 bases spanning the gap. Looked up from germline, CDR1 is MDHEN and CDR2 is SYDVKM. The CDR3 reads CASSSPRKTGWDQPQHF. CDR3 nucleotide sequence: TGTGCCAGCAGTTCTCCCCGGAAAACAGGGTGGGACCAGCCCCAGCATTTT.

This sequence joins TRBV18 and TRBJ2-3, with TRBD1 matching 11 bases. J gave up 2 bases and V 0 bases, and 7 bases lay outside the gene matches. CDR1 and CDR2 (germline): KGHSH, LQKENI. This CDR3 is built from 18 residues. The CDR3 DNA reads as TGTGCCAGCTCACCACCTTCGGGACAGGGGGGCCTCACAGATACGCAGTATTTT. As protein: CASSPPSGQGGLTDTQYF.